This TCR beta chain was profiled in a study of T cells in Graves' hyperthyroidism and ophthalmopathy. Trimming took 3 bases from V and 4 from J, leaving 9 bases between them. The CDR3 is made up of 13 amino acids. RNA transcripts yielded amplified TCR beta CDR3 regions. First-round RT-PCR with HTBI primers amplified the TCR CDR3 region. TCRdb independently ran MiXCR on the multiplex PCR reads; one entry per CDR3 protein. The sample yields approximately 620,000 distinct CDR3 sequences, roughly a sixth seen once. This clonotype was observed many times. The genes are TRBV12-3 or TRBV12-4 and TRBJ1-1; D ambiguous. The clonotype was recovered from a woman between 40 and 50 years old with Graves' ophthalmopathy. Sequenced input: blood. CDR3 DNA sequence: TGTGCCAGCAGTTTCTCGGGGAGCACTGAAGCTTTCTTT. Translation gives CASSFSGSTEAFF.